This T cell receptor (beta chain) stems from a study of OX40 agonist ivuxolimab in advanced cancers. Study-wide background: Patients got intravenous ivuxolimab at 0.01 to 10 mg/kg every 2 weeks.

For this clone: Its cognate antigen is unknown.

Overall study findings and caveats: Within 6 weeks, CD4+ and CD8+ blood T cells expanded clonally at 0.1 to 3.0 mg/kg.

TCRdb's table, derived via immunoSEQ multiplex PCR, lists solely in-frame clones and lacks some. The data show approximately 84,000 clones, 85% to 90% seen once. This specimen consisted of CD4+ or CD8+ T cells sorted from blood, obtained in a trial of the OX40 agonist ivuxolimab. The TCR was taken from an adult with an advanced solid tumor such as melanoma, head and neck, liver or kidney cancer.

CDR3 DNA: TGTGCCAGCAGTTCGCCGGCTTTCAATCAGCCCCAGCATTTT. As protein: CASSSPAFNQPQHF. The chain recombines TRBV27 with TRBJ1-5; D call uncertain. CDR1 and CDR2 from the germline V gene are MNHEY and SMNVEV (reference sequence). V shed 4 bases and J shed 3 bases, with 10 bases lying between them. The CDR3 runs to 14 residues.